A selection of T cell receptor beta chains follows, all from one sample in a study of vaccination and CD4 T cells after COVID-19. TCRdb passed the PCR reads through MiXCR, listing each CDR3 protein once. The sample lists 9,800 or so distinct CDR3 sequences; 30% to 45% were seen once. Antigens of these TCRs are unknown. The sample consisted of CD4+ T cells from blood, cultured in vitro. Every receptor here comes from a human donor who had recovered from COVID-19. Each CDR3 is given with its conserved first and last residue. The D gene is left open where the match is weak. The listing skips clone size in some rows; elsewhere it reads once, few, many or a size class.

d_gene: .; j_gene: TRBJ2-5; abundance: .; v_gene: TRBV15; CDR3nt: TGTGCCACCAGCCGCCGGGACCTCCAAGAGACCCAGTACTTC; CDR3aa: CATSRRDLQETQYF
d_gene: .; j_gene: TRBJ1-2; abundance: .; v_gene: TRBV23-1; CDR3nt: TGCGCCAGCAGACACTGGACAGCGGGCACTAACTATGGCTACACCTTC; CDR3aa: CASRHWTAGTNYGYTF
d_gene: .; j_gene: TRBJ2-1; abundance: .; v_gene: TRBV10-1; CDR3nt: TGCGCCAGCAGTGACGGCGGGGTGGGGTACAATGAGCAGTTCTTC; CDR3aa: CASSDGGVGYNEQFF
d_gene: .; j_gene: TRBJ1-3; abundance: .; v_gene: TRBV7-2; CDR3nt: TGTGCCAGCAGCCCCCAAGCGGGGGCGAGAGGAAACACCATATATTTT; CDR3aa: CASSPQAGARGNTIYF
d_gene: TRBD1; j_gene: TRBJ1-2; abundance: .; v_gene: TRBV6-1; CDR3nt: TGTGCCAGCAGGGAGACAGGGGCCTATGGCTACACCTTC; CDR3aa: CASRETGAYGYTF
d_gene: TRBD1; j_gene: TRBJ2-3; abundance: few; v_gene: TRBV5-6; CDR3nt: TGTGCCAGCAGCTCCTACAGGGGGCGCGCCGATACGCAGTATTTT; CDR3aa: CASSSYRGRADTQYF
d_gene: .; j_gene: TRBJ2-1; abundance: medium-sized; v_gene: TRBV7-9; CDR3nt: TGTGCCAGCAGGGGGACACACAATGAGCAGTTCTTC; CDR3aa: CASRGTHNEQFF
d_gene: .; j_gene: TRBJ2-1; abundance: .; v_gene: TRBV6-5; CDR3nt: TGTGCCAGCAGTTACTCTGGAAGCTCCTACAATGAGCAGTTCTTC; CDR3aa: CASSYSGSSYNEQFF
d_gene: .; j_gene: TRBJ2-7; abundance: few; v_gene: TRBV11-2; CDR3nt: TGTGCCAGCAGCTTAGTAGGCAGCCTCTACGAGCAGTACTTC; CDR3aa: CASSLVGSLYEQYF
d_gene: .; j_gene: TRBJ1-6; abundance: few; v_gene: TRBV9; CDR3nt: TGTGCCAGCAGCCTAGGGGGGTACAATTCACCCCTCCACTTT; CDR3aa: CASSLGGYNSPLHF
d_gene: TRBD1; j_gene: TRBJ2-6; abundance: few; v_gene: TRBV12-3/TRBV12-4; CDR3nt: TGTGCCAGCAGTCTGGGACAGCCTGGGGCCAACGTCCTGACTTTC; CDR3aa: CASSLGQPGANVLTF
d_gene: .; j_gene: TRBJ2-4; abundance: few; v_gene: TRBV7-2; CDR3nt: TGTGCCAGCAGCTTAAGTAGCGCCCCCGCCAAAAACATTCAGTACTTC; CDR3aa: CASSLSSAPAKNIQYF
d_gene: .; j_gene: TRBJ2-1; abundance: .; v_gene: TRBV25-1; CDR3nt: TGTGCCAGCAGTGATCCTGGGAGCCCATACAATGAGCAGTTCTTC; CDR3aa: CASSDPGSPYNEQFF
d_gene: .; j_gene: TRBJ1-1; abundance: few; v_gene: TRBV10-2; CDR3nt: TGCGCCAGCAGTGAGTCGGTCCTGAACACTGAAGCTTTCTTT; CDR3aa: CASSESVLNTEAFF
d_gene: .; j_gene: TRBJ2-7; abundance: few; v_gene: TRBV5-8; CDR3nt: TGTGCCAGCAGCTTGCAGGGGCCGACCCCTTGGGAGCAGTACTTC; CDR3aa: CASSLQGPTPWEQYF
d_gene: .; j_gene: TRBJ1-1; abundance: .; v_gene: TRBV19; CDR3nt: TGTGCCAGTAGTAATTTGCAGAAGAACACTGAAGCTTTCTTT; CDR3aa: CASSNLQKNTEAFF
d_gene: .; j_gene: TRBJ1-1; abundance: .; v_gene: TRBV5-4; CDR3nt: TGTGCCAGCAGCTTAACCCTCAGGGACGACACTGAAGCTTTCTTT; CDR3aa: CASSLTLRDDTEAFF
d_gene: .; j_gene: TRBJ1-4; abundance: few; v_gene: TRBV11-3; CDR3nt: TGTGCCAGCAGCTTAGGGGCAGATAATGAAAAACTGTTTTTT; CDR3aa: CASSLGADNEKLFF
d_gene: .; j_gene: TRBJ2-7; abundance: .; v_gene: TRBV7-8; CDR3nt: TGTGCCAGCAGCTTAGCAACGCTTCTCAACAGGGCTCCCTACGAGCAGTACTTC; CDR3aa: CASSLATLLNRAPYEQYF
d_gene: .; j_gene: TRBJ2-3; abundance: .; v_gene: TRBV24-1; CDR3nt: TGTGCCACCAGTGGAGGACCAGCCCTTAGCACAGATACGCAGTATTTT; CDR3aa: CATSGGPALSTDTQYF
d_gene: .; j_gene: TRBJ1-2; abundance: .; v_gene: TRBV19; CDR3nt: TGTGCCAGTACAGCGGGTCCCAAAGGCTACACCTTC; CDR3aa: CASTAGPKGYTF
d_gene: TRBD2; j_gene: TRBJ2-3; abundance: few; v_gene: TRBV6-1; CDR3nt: TGTGCCAGCAGTGTGGGCCCTAGCGGGGGGGCAGATACGCAGTATTTT; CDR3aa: CASSVGPSGGADTQYF
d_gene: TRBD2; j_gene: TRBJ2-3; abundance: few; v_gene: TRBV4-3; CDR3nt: TGCGCCAGCAGCCAAGATATACGGGGGGGCCGCGCAGATACGCAGTATTTT; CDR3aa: CASSQDIRGGRADTQYF
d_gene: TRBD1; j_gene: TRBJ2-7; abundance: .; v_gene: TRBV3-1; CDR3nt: TGTGCCAGCAGCCACCGACAGGGATCCACCTACGAGCAGTACTTC; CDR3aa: CASSHRQGSTYEQYF
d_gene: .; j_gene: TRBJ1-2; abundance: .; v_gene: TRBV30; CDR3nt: TGTGCCTGGAGTGATGGCCCCTCAGGGGGCTACACCTTC; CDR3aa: CAWSDGPSGGYTF
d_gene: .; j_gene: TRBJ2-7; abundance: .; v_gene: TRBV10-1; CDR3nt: TGCGCCAGCAGTGAGTCCGGAGGGCAGGGAGGTACTTACTTC; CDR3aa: CASSESGGQGGTYF
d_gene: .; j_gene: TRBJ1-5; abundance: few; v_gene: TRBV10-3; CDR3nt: TGTGCCATCAGTGTAGGGAACAGCAATCAGCCCCAGCATTTT; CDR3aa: CAISVGNSNQPQHF